In its sample, the clone carrying this T cell receptor (beta chain) was seen a few times. This record comes from a study of blood T cell repertoires in COVID-19. TCRdb's table, derived via immunoSEQ multiplex PCR, lists solely in-frame clones and lacks some. The repertoire consists of 250,000 to 300,000 clones, with roughly 90% occurring once and the leading ten covering about 10%. This receptor was obtained from a woman between 25 and 40 years old with COVID-19, enrolled during active disease. Sequenced material: peripheral blood.

In DNA form, the CDR3 reads TGCAGCGTTGTTCCCCTCGGTCCCTATTACGAGCAGTACTTC. Translation: CSVVPLGPYYEQYF. The V call is TRBV29-1, the J call TRBJ2-7; the D is unclear. Trimming stripped 4 bases from V and 4 bases from J, with 17 bases between. There are 14 residues in the CDR3. Per the germline V gene, CDR1 is SQVTM and CDR2 is ANQGSEA.